These T cell receptor beta chains were read from a single sample in a study of type 1 regulatory T cells. TCRdb ran MiXCR on the reads and lists one entry per CDR3 protein. The top ten clones hold about 2.4% of a sample with 80,000 to 100,000 distinct CDR3 sequences, 31% of them seen once. Sample: CD4+ T cells, either the whole sample or a sorted fraction (not recorded which). The receptors derive from a human donor in good health. Each CDR3 is given with its conserved first and last residue. The D gene is left open where the match is weak. The listing skips clone size in some rows; elsewhere it reads once, few, many or a size class.

DNA: TGTGCCAGTAGTCTCCGGACAGGTAAGAACACTGAAGCTTTCTTT; CDR3: CASSLRTGKNTEAFF; D: TRBD1; V: TRBV19; size: few; J: TRBJ1-1
DNA: TGTGCCAGCAGCGTAGGGGTGGGGGCCAAAAACATTCAGTACTTC; CDR3: CASSVGVGAKNIQYF; D: .; V: TRBV9; size: .; J: TRBJ2-4
DNA: TGTGCCAGCAGTCTAGCGGGAGTTCGAGATACGCAGTATTTT; CDR3: CASSLAGVRDTQYF; D: TRBD2; V: TRBV6-6; size: .; J: TRBJ2-3
DNA: TGTGCCAGCAGCCAAGGCGGGAGCAGCGATGAGCAGTTCTTC; CDR3: CASSQGGSSDEQFF; D: TRBD2; V: TRBV4-2; size: .; J: TRBJ2-1
DNA: TGCGCCAGCAGCCTAATAACAGGAGCCGGGGGGCTGTTTTTT; CDR3: CASSLITGAGGLFF; D: .; V: TRBV4-1; size: .; J: TRBJ2-2
DNA: TGTGCCAGCACGCGACAGGGGTTTTACGAGCAGTACTTC; CDR3: CASTRQGFYEQYF; D: TRBD1; V: TRBV6-2/TRBV6-3; size: few; J: TRBJ2-7
DNA: TGTGCCAGCAGCTATGGGCCCCAGGGGCAGAGGAACACTGAAGCTTTCTTT; CDR3: CASSYGPQGQRNTEAFF; D: .; V: TRBV7-2; size: .; J: TRBJ1-1
DNA: TGTGCCAGCAGGCGCCCCGGGACAGTCCACGAGCAGTACTTC; CDR3: CASRRPGTVHEQYF; D: TRBD1; V: TRBV6-2/TRBV6-3; size: few; J: TRBJ2-7
DNA: TGTGCCAGCAGTTACTCGATCATTCCAGAGACCCAGTACTTC; CDR3: CASSYSIIPETQYF; D: .; V: TRBV6-5; size: once; J: TRBJ2-5
DNA: TGTGCCAGTCAACAGGACTGGGGGACCGGGGAGCTGTTTTTT; CDR3: CASQQDWGTGELFF; D: .; V: TRBV19; size: .; J: TRBJ2-2
DNA: TGTGCCACCAGTGATGTCGGTCCCGGGGAGCAGTTCTTC; CDR3: CATSDVGPGEQFF; D: .; V: TRBV24-1; size: .; J: TRBJ2-1
DNA: TGTGCCACCAGTGACCCTGGACTAGAGCTCTCCTACAATGAGCAGTTCTTC; CDR3: CATSDPGLELSYNEQFF; D: TRBD2; V: TRBV24-1; size: .; J: TRBJ2-1
DNA: TGTGCCATCAGTGAGTCTAGCGGGAGAGGCTCCTACAATGAGCAGTTCTTC; CDR3: CAISESSGRGSYNEQFF; D: TRBD2; V: TRBV10-3; size: .; J: TRBJ2-1
DNA: TGTGCCAGCAGCTTGGAGTATTTGGCACTAGCGGCATCCCTATCCGGGGAGCTGTTTTTT; CDR3: CASSLEYLALAASLSGELFF; D: TRBD2; V: TRBV5-5; size: .; J: TRBJ2-2
DNA: TGCAGCGTTGTCGTCAACTCCTACGAGCAGTACTTC; CDR3: CSVVVNSYEQYF; D: .; V: TRBV29-1; size: few; J: TRBJ2-7
DNA: TGTGCCAGCACCCCCGGTTTTTTCGTGCAGGGGCCCTACGAGCAGTACTTC; CDR3: CASTPGFFVQGPYEQYF; D: .; V: TRBV27; size: .; J: TRBJ2-7
DNA: TGCAGTGCTAGAGTTCTAAGCGGGAGTGATTACGAGCAGTACTTC; CDR3: CSARVLSGSDYEQYF; D: TRBD2; V: TRBV20-1; size: few; J: TRBJ2-7
DNA: TGCAGTGCTTCCCTAGCGGGTGACAATGAGCAGTTCTTC; CDR3: CSASLAGDNEQFF; D: TRBD2; V: TRBV20-1; size: .; J: TRBJ2-1
DNA: TGTGCCAGCAGCGAGGGACTAGCGGGCCACAATGAGCAGTTCTTC; CDR3: CASSEGLAGHNEQFF; D: TRBD2; V: TRBV6-5; size: .; J: TRBJ2-1
DNA: TGCAGTGCTAGAGCACGGCCTAGCGAATACAATGAGCAGTTCTTC; CDR3: CSARARPSEYNEQFF; D: .; V: TRBV20-1; size: .; J: TRBJ2-1
DNA: TGCGCCAGCAGCCAAGATGGGGCGGGACGACTAGCGGGAGGGTACAATGAGCAGTTCTTC; CDR3: CASSQDGAGRLAGGYNEQFF; D: TRBD2; V: TRBV4-1; size: few; J: TRBJ2-1
DNA: TGCAGTGCTAGTCCCAGGACGACTGAAGCTTTCTTT; CDR3: CSASPRTTEAFF; D: .; V: TRBV20-1; size: .; J: TRBJ1-1
DNA: TGCGCCAGCAGCAAAGGACTAGCGGGCCGAAATGAGCAGTTCTTC; CDR3: CASSKGLAGRNEQFF; D: TRBD2; V: TRBV5-1; size: few; J: TRBJ2-1
DNA: TGTGCCAGCGGACAGGCCTGGGATTCACCCCTCCACTTT; CDR3: CASGQAWDSPLHF; D: TRBD1; V: TRBV27; size: .; J: TRBJ1-6
DNA: TGTGCCAGCAGCCAAGATCAGGGTGCGGGCACAGATACGCAGTATTTT; CDR3: CASSQDQGAGTDTQYF; D: .; V: TRBV4-2; size: few; J: TRBJ2-3
DNA: TGTGCCAGCAGCCAGGGGGCTAGAGAGACCCAGTACTTC; CDR3: CASSQGARETQYF; D: .; V: TRBV3-1; size: few; J: TRBJ2-5
DNA: TGTGCCAGCTCACCTTCTAAGCGGGGTGTTACGGGCGAGCAGTACTTC; CDR3: CASSPSKRGVTGEQYF; D: TRBD2; V: TRBV18; size: .; J: TRBJ2-7
DNA: TGCAGTGCTAGAGATCCGGGTCAGGGGGCAGGGGGCTACACCTTC; CDR3: CSARDPGQGAGGYTF; D: TRBD1; V: TRBV20-1; size: .; J: TRBJ1-2
DNA: TGTGCCAGCGGCGCCGGGGGGGCCACCGTCCGGGGGGAGACCCAGTACTTC; CDR3: CASGAGGATVRGETQYF; D: TRBD2; V: TRBV6-5; size: few; J: TRBJ2-5
DNA: TGTGCCAGCAGCCAAGAATGGGGCGCATATACGCAGTATTTT; CDR3: CASSQEWGAYTQYF; D: .; V: TRBV4-2; size: .; J: TRBJ2-3
DNA: TGCGCCAGCAGCCAAACTAGCGGGAGGGTCACTGAGCAGTTCTTC; CDR3: CASSQTSGRVTEQFF; D: TRBD2; V: TRBV4-1; size: many; J: TRBJ2-1
DNA: TGTGCCAGCAGCGCGCAAGGCGGAGGGTATGAGCAGTTCTTC; CDR3: CASSAQGGGYEQFF; D: .; V: TRBV11-1; size: .; J: TRBJ2-1
DNA: TGCGCCAGCAGCCAAGAACCGACCAGGGGCGAGCAGTACTTC; CDR3: CASSQEPTRGEQYF; D: .; V: TRBV4-1; size: few; J: TRBJ2-7
DNA: TGTGCCAGCAGTATCCGGGACAGCACCTACGAGCAGTACTTC; CDR3: CASSIRDSTYEQYF; D: TRBD1; V: TRBV27; size: few; J: TRBJ2-7
DNA: TGCGCCAGCACCCTACAGGGTGCAGATACGCAGTATTTT; CDR3: CASTLQGADTQYF; D: .; V: TRBV5-1; size: few; J: TRBJ2-3
DNA: TGTGCCAGCAGCCGAGGGGGACTAGCACCAACCTTGGGGTTCGACATTCAGTACTTC; CDR3: CASSRGGLAPTLGFDIQYF; D: TRBD2; V: TRBV3-1; size: few; J: TRBJ2-4
DNA: TGCGCCAGCAGCTTGGAGGTTGGGTTGGCTTTCTTT; CDR3: CASSLEVGLAFF; D: .; V: TRBV5-1; size: few; J: TRBJ1-1
DNA: TGTGCCAGCAGTTCCAATGCCGACACAGATACGCAGTATTTT; CDR3: CASSSNADTDTQYF; D: .; V: TRBV6-4; size: few; J: TRBJ2-3